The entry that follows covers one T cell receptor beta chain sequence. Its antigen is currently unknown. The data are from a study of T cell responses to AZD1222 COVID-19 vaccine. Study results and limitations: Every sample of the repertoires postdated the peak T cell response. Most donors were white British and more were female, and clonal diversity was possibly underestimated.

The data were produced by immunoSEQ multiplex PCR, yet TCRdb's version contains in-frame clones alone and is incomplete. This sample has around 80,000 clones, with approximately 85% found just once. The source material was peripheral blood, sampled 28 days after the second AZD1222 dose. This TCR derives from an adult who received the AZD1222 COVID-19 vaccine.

The CDR3 DNA sequence: TGCGCCAGCAGTGAGACAAGCAGGGGCGCCTATAATTCACCCCTCCACTTT. Protein: CASSETSRGAYNSPLHF. The chain has TRBV10-2 and TRBJ1-6, with a weak D call TRBD1 (6 bases). Trimming cost V 2 bases and J 2 bases, with 13 bases left between them. Germline CDR1 reads WSHSY; CDR2 reads SAAADI. The CDR3 length is 17 residues.